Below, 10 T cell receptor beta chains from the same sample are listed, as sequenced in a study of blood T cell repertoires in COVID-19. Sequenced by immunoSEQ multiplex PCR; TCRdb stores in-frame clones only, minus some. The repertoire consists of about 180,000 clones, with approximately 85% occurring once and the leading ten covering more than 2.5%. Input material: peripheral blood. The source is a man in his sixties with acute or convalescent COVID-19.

The CDR3 coding sequence is TGTGCCAGCAGCCAAGAGGGACACGGGACAGGGTATGGTAGCAATCAGCCCCAGCATTTT. This sequence encodes CASSQEGHGTGYGSNQPQHF. The chain carries TRBV14 and TRBJ1-5; 9 bases match TRBD1. CDR1 is SGHDN, CDR2 FVKESK, per germline. The ends lost 0 bases at V and 0 bases at J; junction bases unmatched: 12. The CDR3 is made up of 20 amino acids.

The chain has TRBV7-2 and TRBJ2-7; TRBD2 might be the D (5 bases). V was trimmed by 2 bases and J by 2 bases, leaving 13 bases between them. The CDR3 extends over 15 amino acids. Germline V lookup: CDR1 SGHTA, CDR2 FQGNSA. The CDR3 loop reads CASSLTAGPTYEQYF. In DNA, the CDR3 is TGTGCCAGCAGCTTAACGGCGGGCCCCACCTACGAGCAGTACTTC. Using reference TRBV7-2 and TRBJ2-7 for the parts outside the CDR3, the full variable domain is GAGVSQSPSNKVTEKGKDVELRCDPISGHTALYWYRQSLGQGLEFLIYFQGNSAPDKSGLPSDRFSAERTGGSVSTLTIQRTQQEDSAVYLCASSLTAGPTYEQYFGPGTRLTVT.

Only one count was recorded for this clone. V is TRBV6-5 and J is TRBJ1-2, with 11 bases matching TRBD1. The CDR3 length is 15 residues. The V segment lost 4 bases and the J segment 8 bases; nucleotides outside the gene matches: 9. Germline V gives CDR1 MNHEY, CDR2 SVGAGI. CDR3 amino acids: CASSSRGQGARGYTF. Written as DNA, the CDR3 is TGTGCCAGCAGTTCCCGAGGACAGGGGGCACGGGGCTACACCTTC.

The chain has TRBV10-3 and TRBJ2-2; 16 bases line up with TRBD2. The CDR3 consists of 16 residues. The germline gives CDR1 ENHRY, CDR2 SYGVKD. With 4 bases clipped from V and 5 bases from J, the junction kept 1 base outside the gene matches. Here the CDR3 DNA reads TGTGCCATCAGTGCGGGACTAGCGGGAGGGACCGGGGAGCTGTTTTTT. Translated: CAISAGLAGGTGELFF.

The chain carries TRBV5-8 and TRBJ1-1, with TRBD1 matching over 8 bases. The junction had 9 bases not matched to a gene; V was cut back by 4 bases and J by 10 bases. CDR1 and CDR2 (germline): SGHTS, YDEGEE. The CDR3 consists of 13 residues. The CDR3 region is CASSPGQGLGAFF. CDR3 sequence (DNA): TGTGCCAGCAGCCCCGGACAGGGTCTGGGAGCTTTCTTT.

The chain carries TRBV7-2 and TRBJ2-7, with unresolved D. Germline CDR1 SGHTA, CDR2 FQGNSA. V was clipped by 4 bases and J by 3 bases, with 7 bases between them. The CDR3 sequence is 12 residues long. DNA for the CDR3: TGTGCCAGCAGCTCAGACAACTACGAGCAGTACTTC. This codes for CASSSDNYEQYF.

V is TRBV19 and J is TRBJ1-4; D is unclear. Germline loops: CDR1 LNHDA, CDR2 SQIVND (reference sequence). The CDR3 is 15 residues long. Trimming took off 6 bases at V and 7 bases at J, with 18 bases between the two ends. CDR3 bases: TGTGCCAGTAGGGCCCCGGGTAGGCTCGCTGAAAAACTGTTTTTT. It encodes CASRAPGRLAEKLFF.

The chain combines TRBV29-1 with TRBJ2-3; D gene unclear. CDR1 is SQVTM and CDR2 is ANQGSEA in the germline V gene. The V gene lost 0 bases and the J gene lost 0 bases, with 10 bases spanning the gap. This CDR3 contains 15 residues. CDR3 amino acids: CSVEDGQLSTDTQYF. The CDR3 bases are TGCAGCGTTGAAGATGGGCAGTTGAGCACAGATACGCAGTATTTT.

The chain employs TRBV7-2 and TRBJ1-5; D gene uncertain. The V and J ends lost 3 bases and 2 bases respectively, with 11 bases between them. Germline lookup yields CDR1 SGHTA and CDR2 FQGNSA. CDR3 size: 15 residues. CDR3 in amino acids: CASSFMGPGNQPQHF. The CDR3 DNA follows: TGTGCCAGCAGCTTCATGGGCCCTGGCAATCAGCCCCAGCATTTT. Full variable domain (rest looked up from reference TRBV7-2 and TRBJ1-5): GAGVSQSPSNKVTEKGKDVELRCDPISGHTALYWYRQSLGQGLEFLIYFQGNSAPDKSGLPSDRFSAERTGGSVSTLTIQRTQQEDSAVYLCASSFMGPGNQPQHFGDGTRLSIL.

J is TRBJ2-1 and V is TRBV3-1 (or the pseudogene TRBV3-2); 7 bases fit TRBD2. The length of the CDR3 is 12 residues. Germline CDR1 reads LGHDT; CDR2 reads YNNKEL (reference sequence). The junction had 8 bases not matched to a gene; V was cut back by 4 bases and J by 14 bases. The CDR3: CASSPHGREKFF. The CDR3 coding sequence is TGTGCCAGCAGCCCCCATGGGCGGGAGAAGTTCTTC.